The source of this TCR beta chain is a study of blood T cell repertoires in COVID-19. Study-wide context: Acute and convalescent COVID-19 samples came from the United States, Italy and Spain. PBMCs, B-cell-depleted T cells, or T cells provided the cDNA or gDNA that made up the material.

Participant age was roughly 18 to 90 years, and participants resided in 25 or so US areas. Data came from immunoSEQ multiplex PCR; TCRdb stores just in-frame clones and leaves some out. The sample holds hundreds of thousands of clones; about 88% are singletons and the top ten take approximately 1.6%. This CDR3 spans 12 amino acids. Trimming pared 10 bases from V and 3 bases from J, leaving 10 bases between. Germline V gene data show CDR1 as LNHDA and CDR2 as SQIVND (reference sequence). This sequence originates from a woman aged 45-65 years who had recovered from COVID-19. The sample was PBMCs or T cells enriched from blood (not recorded which). The chain uses TRBV19 and TRBJ2-1; D is unresolved. This chain's CDR3 is CATMGDYNEQFF. CDR3 bases: TGTGCCACCATGGGCGACTACAATGAGCAGTTCTTC. The variable domain in full, with the rest retrieved from reference TRBV19 and TRBJ2-1, is DGGITQSPKYLFRKEGQNVTLSCEQNLNHDAMYWYRQDPGQGLRLIYYSQIVNDFQKGDIAEGYSVSREKKESFPLTVTSAQKNPTAFYLCATMGDYNEQFFGPGTRLTVL.